This record covers a single TCR beta chain. Its specificity is unknown. cDNA libraries for TCR alpha and TCR beta, carrying sample barcodes and UMIs, came from 5'RACE with constant-segment primers. TCRdb fed the 5' RACE reads into MiXCR, producing one record per CDR3 protein. Here the sample spans about 260,000 distinct CDR3 sequences, 15% to 20% being singletons. The source of the sample is a study of T-cell memory formation after mild COVID-19. Whole-study context: Largely donor-specific sequence clusters came from a couple of donors. Whole-study findings and limits: Those CD4+ clones that contracted were mainly in CM and EM (CD8+ ones in EMRA). Clones that got smaller from day 15 to 85 had even CD4/CD8, while clones growing later tipped toward CD4+.

The CDR3 loop spans 14 amino acids. V was trimmed by 5 bases and J by 4 bases, leaving 11 bases between them. Looked up from germline, CDR1 is MNHEY and CDR2 is SVGAGI. The rearrangement uses TRBV6-5 and TRBJ2-2; D unresolved. The sequence was collected from a young man who had mild COVID-19 (a few samples of this study predate the infection). Cell type and time point are not known. Material for sequencing was PBMCs or a T cell subset sorted from them (not recorded which). CDR3 in amino acids: CASSASSSTGELFF. CDR3 DNA sequence: TGTGCCAGCAGTGCGTCAAGTTCCACCGGGGAGCTGTTTTTT.